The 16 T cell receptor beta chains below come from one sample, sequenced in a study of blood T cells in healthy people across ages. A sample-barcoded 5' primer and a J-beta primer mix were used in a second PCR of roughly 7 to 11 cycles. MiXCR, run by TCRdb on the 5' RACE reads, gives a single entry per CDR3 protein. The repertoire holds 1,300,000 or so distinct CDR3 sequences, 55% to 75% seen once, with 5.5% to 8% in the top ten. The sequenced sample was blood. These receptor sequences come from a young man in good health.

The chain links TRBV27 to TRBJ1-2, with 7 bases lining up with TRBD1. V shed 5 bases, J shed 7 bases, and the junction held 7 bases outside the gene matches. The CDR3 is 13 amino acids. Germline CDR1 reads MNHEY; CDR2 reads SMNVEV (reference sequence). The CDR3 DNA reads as TGTGCCAGCAGTCCCCGGACAGGCTCTGGCTACACCTTC. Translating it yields CASSPRTGSGYTF.

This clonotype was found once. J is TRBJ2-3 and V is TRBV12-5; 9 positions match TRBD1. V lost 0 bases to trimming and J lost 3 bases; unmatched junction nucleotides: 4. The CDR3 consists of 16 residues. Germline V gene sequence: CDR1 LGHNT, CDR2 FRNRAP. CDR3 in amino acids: CASGLVLDRGTDTQYF. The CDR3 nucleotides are TGTGCTAGTGGTTTGGTACTCGACAGGGGGACAGATACGCAGTATTTT.

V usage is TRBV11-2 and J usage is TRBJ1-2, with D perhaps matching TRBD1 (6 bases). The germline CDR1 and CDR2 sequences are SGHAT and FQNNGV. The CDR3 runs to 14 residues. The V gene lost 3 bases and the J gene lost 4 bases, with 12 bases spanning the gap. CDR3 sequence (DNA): TGTGCCAGCAGCTTCGGGGGGGGCGTCTATGGCTACACCTTC. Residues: CASSFGGGVYGYTF.

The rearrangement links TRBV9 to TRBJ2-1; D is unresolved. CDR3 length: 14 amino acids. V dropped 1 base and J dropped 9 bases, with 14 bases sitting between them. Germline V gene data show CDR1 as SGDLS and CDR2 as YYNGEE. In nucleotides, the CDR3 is TGTGCCAGCAGCGTAACCGGACCACTTGGTGAGCAGTTCTTC. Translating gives CASSVTGPLGEQFF.

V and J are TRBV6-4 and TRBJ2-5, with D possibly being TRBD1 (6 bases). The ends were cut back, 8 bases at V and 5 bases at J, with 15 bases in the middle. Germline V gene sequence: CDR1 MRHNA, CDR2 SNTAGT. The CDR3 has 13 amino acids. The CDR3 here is CASFFWGQETQYF. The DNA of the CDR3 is TGTGCCAGCTTTTTCTGGGGGCAGGAGACCCAGTACTTC.

In DNA, the CDR3 is TGTGCCAGCAGCCAGGGACTAGTCCCCTACAATGAGCAGTTCTTC. It encodes CASSQGLVPYNEQFF. The rearrangement uses TRBV9 and TRBJ2-1, with 8 bases that match TRBD2. In germline, CDR1 is SGDLS, CDR2 YYNGEE. J was trimmed by 2 bases and V by 4 bases; bases with no gene match: 5. The CDR3 sequence is 15 residues long.

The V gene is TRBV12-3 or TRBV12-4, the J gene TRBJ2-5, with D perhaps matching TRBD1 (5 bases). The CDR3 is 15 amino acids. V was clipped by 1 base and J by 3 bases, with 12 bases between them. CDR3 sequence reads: CASSLGAGREETQYF. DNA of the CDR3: TGTGCCAGCAGTTTAGGGGCAGGGCGAGAAGAGACCCAGTACTTC.

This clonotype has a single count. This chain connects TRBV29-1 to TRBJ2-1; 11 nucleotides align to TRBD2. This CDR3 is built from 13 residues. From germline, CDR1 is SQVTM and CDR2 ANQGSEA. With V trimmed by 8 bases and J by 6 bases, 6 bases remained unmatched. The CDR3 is CSSGTSGSNEQFF. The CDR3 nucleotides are TGCAGCTCCGGGACTAGCGGCAGCAATGAGCAGTTCTTC.

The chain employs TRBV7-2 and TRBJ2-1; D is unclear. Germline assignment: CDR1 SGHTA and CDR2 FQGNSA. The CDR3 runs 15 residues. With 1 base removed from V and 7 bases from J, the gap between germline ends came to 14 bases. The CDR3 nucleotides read TGTGCCAGCAGCTTAGGACCGATGGTCGCTAATGAGCAGTTCTTC. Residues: CASSLGPMVANEQFF.

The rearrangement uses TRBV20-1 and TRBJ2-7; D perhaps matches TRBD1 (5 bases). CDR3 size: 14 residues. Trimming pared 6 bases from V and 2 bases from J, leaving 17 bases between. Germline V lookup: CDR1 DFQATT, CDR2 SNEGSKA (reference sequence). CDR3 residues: CSAKQDPATYEQYF. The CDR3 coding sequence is TGCAGTGCCAAACAGGACCCGGCGACCTACGAGCAGTACTTC.

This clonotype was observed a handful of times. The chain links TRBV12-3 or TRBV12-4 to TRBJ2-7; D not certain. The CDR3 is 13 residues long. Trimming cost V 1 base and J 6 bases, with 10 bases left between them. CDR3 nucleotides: TGTGCCAGCAGTTTAGGATCTCGAACCGAGCAGTACTTC. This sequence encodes CASSLGSRTEQYF.

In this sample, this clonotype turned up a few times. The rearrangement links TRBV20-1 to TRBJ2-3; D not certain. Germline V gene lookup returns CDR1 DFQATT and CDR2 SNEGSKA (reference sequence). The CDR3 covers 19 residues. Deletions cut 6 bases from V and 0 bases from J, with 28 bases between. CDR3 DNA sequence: TGCAGTGCCATTCCATTCGATTATTTCGACGGATCTAGCACAGATACGCAGTATTTT. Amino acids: CSAIPFDYFDGSSTDTQYF.

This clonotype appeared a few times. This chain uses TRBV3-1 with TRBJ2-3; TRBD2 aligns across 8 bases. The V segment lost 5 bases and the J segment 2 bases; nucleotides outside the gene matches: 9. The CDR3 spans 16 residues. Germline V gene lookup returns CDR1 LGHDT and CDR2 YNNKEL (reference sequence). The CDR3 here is CASSSSLAGLTDTQYF. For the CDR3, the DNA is TGTGCCAGCAGCTCTTCTCTAGCGGGTCTCACAGATACGCAGTATTTT.

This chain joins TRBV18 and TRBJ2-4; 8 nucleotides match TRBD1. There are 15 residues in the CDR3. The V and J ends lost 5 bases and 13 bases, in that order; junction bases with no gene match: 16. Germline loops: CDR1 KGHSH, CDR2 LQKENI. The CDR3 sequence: CASSADRGLLGEQYF. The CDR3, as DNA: TGTGCCAGCTCAGCCGACAGGGGCCTGCTCGGGGAGCAGTACTTC.

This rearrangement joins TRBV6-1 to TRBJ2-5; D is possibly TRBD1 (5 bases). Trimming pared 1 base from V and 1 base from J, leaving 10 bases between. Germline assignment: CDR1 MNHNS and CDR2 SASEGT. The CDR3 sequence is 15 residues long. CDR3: CASSEGGNSQETQYF. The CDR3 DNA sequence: TGTGCCAGCAGTGAAGGGGGCAACAGCCAAGAGACCCAGTACTTC.

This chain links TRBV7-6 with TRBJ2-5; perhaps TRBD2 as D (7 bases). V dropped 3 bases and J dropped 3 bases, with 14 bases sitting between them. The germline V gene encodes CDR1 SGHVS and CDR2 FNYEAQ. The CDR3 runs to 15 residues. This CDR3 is CASSLAGAAEETQYF. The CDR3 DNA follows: TGTGCCAGCAGCTTGGCGGGGGCCGCGGAAGAGACCCAGTACTTC.